This T cell receptor beta chain was profiled in a study of T cells and Merkel cell carcinoma outcomes. Notes on the study in general: In Merkel cell carcinoma, repertoire and T-cell density reportedly predicted outcomes.

Repertoires were generated with immunoSEQ multiplex PCR, while TCRdb's copy carries only in-frame clones and drops some. The sample holds 5,000 to 7,500 clones, 65% to 80% seen once. The germline V gene encodes CDR1 GTSNPN and CDR2 SVGIG (reference sequence). Trimming took 3 bases from V and 1 from J; bases not matched to a gene: 18. The CDR3 is 19 residues long. On this clone: Its cognate antigen is unknown.

The TCR sequence derives from a human donor with Merkel cell carcinoma. Some clones in this sample may be carry-over from other donors' samples. The rearrangement links TRBV30 to TRBJ2-5, with 9 bases lining up with TRBD1. The sample comprised tumor tissue from Merkel cell carcinoma. The CDR3 sequence: CAWRPTGGDTGVTQETQYF. The CDR3 nucleotides read TGTGCCTGGAGGCCGACAGGGGGGGATACGGGCGTAACCCAAGAGACCCAGTACTTC.